The entry that follows covers one T cell receptor beta chain sequence. This clonotype was observed a handful of times. The antigen it recognizes is unknown. Base qualities are not provided; no much larger clone lies one nucleotide away. The data originate from a study of T cell repertoires in cytomegalovirus infection (dated by TCRdb to the late 2010s). Notes on the research overall: The HLA type of each donor mattered for the analysis, because public TCR beta signatures pointed to carriage of CMV infection along with the matching HLA type. What the research found in general, with its limitations: In the ex vivo response, HLA-C-restricted CMV-specific TCR beta clonotypes were dominant, and in two of eight donors the single most frequent clonotype came from this HLA-C-restricted group. In both this cohort and an independent cohort of over 350 donors, the cumulative frequency of public TCR beta family members distinguished carriers of CMV infection plus the relevant HLA type.

The instrument was an Illumina HiSeq 1500. The raw public data were reprocessed by TCRdb itself: fastp quality trimming at Q25, MiXCR clonotype calling, in-frame beta chains only. Identical CDR3 protein sequences are pooled into one entry, listed with their most common genes and DNA. The sample has 250,000 or so distinct CDR3 sequences on record, about a sixth of them singletons. Jointly, the top ten make up over 40% of the sample. Cut back by 10 bases and 6 bases, the V and J ends lie 18 bases apart. CDR1 and CDR2 (ENHRY, SYGVKD) derive from the germline V gene. The CDR3 runs 13 residues from the cysteine to the phenylalanine. Just CDR3 DNA is preserved here, 39 bases in frame from base 1.

This clonotype was sampled from a human donor in good health (CMV status not recorded). Some clones in this sample may be carry-over from other donors' samples. Here the chain combines TRBV10-3 and TRBJ1-2; the D gene is perhaps TRBD1, from 6 matching bases. Sequences were obtained from CD8+ T cells from PBMCs. The DNA reads as follows: TGTGCCACGCTTAAGGGGGTGGGTAATGGCTACACCTTC. Translated, it gives CATLKGVGNGYTF.